Below, 13 T cell receptor beta chains from the same sample are listed, as sequenced in a study of type 1 and type 2 diabetes patients. Genomic DNA was the PCR template. The TCR beta CDR3 region was amplified using 30 forward and 13 reverse primers. TCRdb fed the multiplex PCR reads into MiXCR, producing one record per CDR3 protein. The data show 250,000 or so distinct CDR3 sequences, with 45% to 60% seen just once and around 15% held by the top ten. The sample was peripheral blood mononuclear cells (PBMCs). These receptors were collected from a man in his late teens or twenties with type 2 diabetes.

The V call is TRBV20-1, the J call TRBJ2-3; perhaps TRBD1 as D (6 bases). V lost 4 bases and J 2 bases, leaving 10 bases between the germline ends. The CDR3 consists of 13 residues. Germline CDR1 DFQATT, CDR2 SNEGSKA (reference sequence). CDR3 in DNA: TGCAGTGCTAAGGGACATCCCACAGATACGCAGTATTTT. Its protein product is CSAKGHPTDTQYF.

This clonotype was seen only a few times. In DNA form, the CDR3 reads TGTGCCACCAGCAGAGAGGTGGGAACCAATCAGCCCCAGCATTTT. Protein sequence: CATSREVGTNQPQHF. J is TRBJ1-5 and V is TRBV15; D ambiguous. V was trimmed by 0 bases and J by 3 bases, leaving 9 bases between them. CDR1 and CDR2 from the germline V gene are LNHNV and YYDKDF (reference sequence). The CDR3 is made up of 15 amino acids.

The J gene is TRBJ2-3, the V gene TRBV28; TRBD1 agrees at 7 bases. V was pared by 3 bases and J by 2 bases, with 5 bases of the junction left unmatched. Germline V CDR1 and CDR2: MDHEN, SYDVKM. This CDR3 comprises 15 residues. This CDR3 is CASSFPGTATDTQYF. The CDR3 DNA is TGTGCCAGCAGTTTCCCTGGGACAGCCACAGATACGCAGTATTTT.

V gene TRBV10-1 combines with J gene TRBJ2-3; TRBD2 agrees at 8 bases. Germline lookup yields CDR1 WNHNN and CDR2 SYGVQD (reference sequence). This CDR3 spans 14 amino acids. V lost 9 bases, J lost 3 bases, and 8 bases stayed unmatched. CDR3 sequence (DNA): TGCGCCAGTAGGGGCCCGGGAGGGACAGATACGCAGTATTTT. Its translation: CASRGPGGTDTQYF.

The V and J genes are TRBV2 and TRBJ1-1, with 9 bases that match TRBD1. Germline trimming cut 4 bases from V and 2 bases from J; bases unmatched to any gene: 5. Germline CDR1 and CDR2: SNHLY and FYNNEI. The CDR3 has 15 amino acids. CDR3 bases: TGTGCCAGCAGTGCCGACAGGGGGTCCAACACTGAAGCTTTCTTT. Translation gives CASSADRGSNTEAFF.

The rearrangement uses TRBV27 and TRBJ2-5; tentatively, D is TRBD1 (6 bases). Deletions cut 5 bases from V and 4 bases from J, with 14 bases between. The germline gives CDR1 MNHEY, CDR2 SMNVEV (reference sequence). The CDR3 sequence is 14 residues long. Here the CDR3 DNA reads TGTGCCAGCAGTCGGACAGATCAGGGAGAGACCCAGTACTTC. Its translation: CASSRTDQGETQYF.

The V and J genes are TRBV7-9 and TRBJ1-4; 8 nucleotides align to TRBD1. V lost 3 bases and J lost 7; bases outside the gene matches: 10. Per the germline V gene, CDR1 is SEHNR and CDR2 is FQNEAQ (reference sequence). The CDR3 length is 16 residues. CDR3 nucleotide sequence: TGTGCCAGCAGCTTTCAACAGGGGGGGATGATTGAAAAACTGTTTTTT. As protein: CASSFQQGGMIEKLFF.

The chain links TRBV15 to TRBJ2-7; D unresolved. Germline V gene lookup returns CDR1 LNHNV and CDR2 YYDKDF (reference sequence). This CDR3 is built from 16 residues. V was cut by 0 bases and J by 3 bases, with 15 bases left in between. The CDR3 DNA follows: TGTGCCACCAGCAGAGATGGCGGCAGGTCCCTCTACGAGCAGTACTTC. Protein sequence: CATSRDGGRSLYEQYF.

The sample holds many counts of this clonotype. The chain employs TRBV7-8 and TRBJ2-7; D perhaps matches TRBD1 (5 bases). The CDR3 length is 15 residues. V was trimmed by 5 bases and J by 6 bases, leaving 20 bases between them. Germline CDR1 SGHVS, CDR2 FQNEAQ. The CDR3 bases are TGTGCCAGCAGCACCCAGATGGGGCGAACGTGCGAGCAGTACTTC. Translating it yields CASSTQMGRTCEQYF.

Turning to this clonotype: In this CDR3 the conserved last residue, phenylalanine or tryptophan, is missing, so a read error is likely. The V and J genes are TRBV20-1 and TRBJ2-7; D not certain. Germline CDR1 is DFQATT and CDR2 is SNEGSKA (reference sequence). The CDR3 consists of 14 residues. The V gene lost 3 bases and the J gene lost 6 bases, with 18 bases spanning the gap. The CDR3 is CSARSTLGLVEQYL. CDR3 in DNA: TGCAGTGCTAGGAGTACGCTGGGCTTGGTCGAGCAGTACCTC.

The gene calls are TRBV30 and TRBJ1-4; D perhaps matches TRBD1 (6 bases). V lost 1 base and J 10 bases, leaving 16 bases between the germline ends. CDR3 size: 14 residues. Germline V gene data show CDR1 as GTSNPN and CDR2 as SVGIG (reference sequence). CDR3 nucleotides: TGTGCCTGGAGTGGGGGAGGGGGGAACGGAAAACTGTTTTTT. This gives the protein CAWSGGGGNGKLFF.

The chain couples TRBV5-1 to TRBJ1-1, with D tentatively TRBD1 (5 bases). The CDR3 runs 14 residues. CDR1 is SGHRS and CDR2 is YFSETQ in the germline V gene. The V gene lost 3 bases and the J gene lost 4 bases, with 13 bases spanning the gap. As DNA, the CDR3 is TGCGCCAGCAGCTCCTCAGCGGGGCGCACTGAAGCTTTCTTT. Translating it yields CASSSSAGRTEAFF.

In its sample, this clonotype was seen a few times. The chain recombines TRBV2 with TRBJ2-7; tentatively, D is TRBD1 or TRBD2 (6 bases each). V was pared by 6 bases and J by 0 bases, with 21 bases between. The germline gives CDR1 SNHLY, CDR2 FYNNEI. This CDR3 contains 17 residues. CDR3 sequence reads: CASRGAGTRGSSYEQYF. CDR3 coding DNA: TGTGCCAGCAGGGGCGCCGGGACACGGGGGAGCTCCTACGAGCAGTACTTC.